This TCR beta chain derives from a study of cytomegalovirus exposure and HLA in healthy donors. Overall study results and limits: Later analysis identified a missense DCLRE1C variant that was linked to TCR beta V- and J-gene trimming. Most subjects had HLA-A and HLA-B alleles reportedly predicted accurately by TCR beta sequences. Later analysis suggested most CMV-associated TCR beta chains were HLA-restricted.

In regard to this clone: Its antigen is unknown.

The PCR used 60 Vbeta and 13 Jbeta primers. Generated by immunoSEQ multiplex PCR, the TCRdb table keeps only in-frame clones and is missing some. The sample contains some 88,000 clones, roughly 70% of which appear only once. The germline V gene encodes CDR1 SGHTA and CDR2 FQGNSA. The V end was cut by 0 bases, the J end by 4 bases, with 9 bases between. The CDR3 consists of 14 residues. The origin of this receptor is a woman under 30 in good health and CMV-seropositive. Sequencing was performed on PBMCs. The V call is TRBV7-2, the J call TRBJ2-5, with a tentative D call TRBD2 (5 bases). The CDR3 here is CASSLARDAETQYF. In DNA form, the CDR3 reads TGTGCCAGCAGCTTAGCGAGGGATGCAGAGACCCAGTACTTC.